A single sample gave rise to the 13 T cell receptor beta chains below, sequenced in a study of shared clonotypes between healthy human individuals. Method: immunoSEQ multiplex PCR; TCRdb's copy keeps in-frame clones and lacks some. The sample carries about 870,000 clones, 90% to 95% recorded once. As defined, naive CD8 cells were CD45RO-negative and positively selected for CCR7, with terminally differentiated effector memory CD45RA+ cells excluded. Material for sequencing was naive CD8+ T cells sorted from blood. All receptors come from a man aged 25 to 40 in good health.

The chain employs TRBV6-1 and TRBJ1-4; 8 nucleotides match TRBD1. The CDR3 runs 16 residues. The V segment lost 1 base and the J segment 7 bases; nucleotides outside the gene matches: 8. Germline V gene data show CDR1 as MNHNS and CDR2 as SASEGT. The CDR3 loop reads CASSEERGTGGEKLFF. CDR3 DNA: TGTGCCAGCAGTGAAGAAAGAGGGACAGGAGGTGAAAAACTGTTTTTT.

The chain joins TRBV7-9 to TRBJ2-1, with a possible D match to TRBD1 (6 bases). Germline V gene data show CDR1 as SEHNR and CDR2 as FQNEAQ (reference sequence). The CDR3 is made up of 13 amino acids. Trimming took off 2 bases at V and 8 bases at J, with 10 bases between the two ends. CDR3 sequence (DNA): TGTGCCAGCAGCTTATTGGCAGGGGATGAGCAGTTCTTC. This gives the protein CASSLLAGDEQFF.

The chain recombines TRBV29-1 with TRBJ2-1; 7 bases are a match to TRBD2. The CDR3 consists of 13 residues. Germline lookup yields CDR1 SQVTM and CDR2 ANQGSEA. V trimming: 4 bases; J trimming: 3 bases; junction bases outside the gene matches: 3. This CDR3 reads CSVGAGVYNEQFF. CDR3 coding DNA: TGCAGCGTTGGGGCGGGAGTCTACAATGAGCAGTTCTTC.

The chain couples TRBV28 to TRBJ2-4; 7 bases map to TRBD1. V lost 7 bases to trimming and J lost 6 bases; unmatched junction nucleotides: 9. Germline-derived CDR1 and CDR2 are MDHEN and SYDVKM. The length of the CDR3 is 14 residues. The DNA of the CDR3 is TGTGCCAGCAAAAGAGTCAACAGGGGAAACATTCAGTACTTC. Its translation is CASKRVNRGNIQYF.

The rearrangement joins TRBV6-5 to TRBJ2-7, with TRBD1 matching 7 bases. Germline CDR1 MNHEY, CDR2 SVGAGI. CDR3 length: 12 amino acids. J gave up 4 bases and V 6 bases, and 3 bases lay outside the gene matches. The CDR3 reads CASSQTGYEQYF. CDR3 coding DNA: TGTGCCAGCAGCCAGACAGGGTACGAGCAGTACTTC.

The gene calls are TRBV12-5 and TRBJ2-7, with 10 bases matching TRBD1. The CDR3 is 14 residues long. Trimming cost V 3 bases and J 5 bases; bases outside gene matches: 4. In germline, CDR1 is LGHNT, CDR2 FRNRAP. The CDR3 nucleotides read TGTGCTAGTGGTTTCCGGGACAGGGGCCACGAGCAGTACTTC. The encoded protein is CASGFRDRGHEQYF.

CDR3 nucleotide sequence: TGTGCCAGCGGATTACATAATACCGGGGAGCTGTTTTTT. It encodes CASGLHNTGELFF. The chain combines TRBV27 with TRBJ2-2; D is ambiguous. CDR1 is MNHEY and CDR2 is SMNVEV in the germline V gene (reference sequence). V lost 8 bases and J 5 bases, leaving 12 bases between the germline ends. The CDR3 totals 13 residues.

The genes are TRBV4-1 and TRBJ1-4, with no clear D. The CDR3 is made up of 14 amino acids. Germline loops: CDR1 MGHRA, CDR2 YSYEKL. The V end lost 0 bases, the J end lost 8 bases, and 10 bases lay between the germline ends. CDR3 coding DNA: TGCGCCAGCAGCCAAGATGAAAATTGGGAAAAACTGTTTTTT. This gives the protein CASSQDENWEKLFF.

This chain connects TRBV29-1 to TRBJ2-3; 11 bases are a match to TRBD2. J was trimmed by 2 bases and V by 3 bases; bases with no gene match: 16. Germline CDR1 and CDR2: SQVTM and ANQGSEA. The CDR3 runs 19 residues. The CDR3 nucleotides read TGCAGCGTTGAGGGCTTGGGACAGAAACTAGCGGGAGCCACAGATACGCAGTATTTT. Residues: CSVEGLGQKLAGATDTQYF.

This chain links TRBV4-1 with TRBJ1-1; possibly TRBD1 for D (5 bases). Germline CDR1 and CDR2: MGHRA and YSYEKL. The V and J ends lost 3 bases and 12 bases respectively, with 20 bases between them. The CDR3 extends over 14 amino acids. CDR3 region: CASSQGGSPRLTFF. The CDR3 DNA is TGCGCCAGCAGCCAGGGGGGGTCCCCCCGCTTAACTTTCTTT.

The V call is TRBV6-6, the J call TRBJ1-2, with D uncertain. The V end was cut by 2 bases, the J end by 13 bases, with 11 bases between. Germline V gene sequence: CDR1 MNHNY, CDR2 SVGAGI (reference sequence). The length of the CDR3 is 11 residues. The CDR3 bases are TGTGCCAGCAGTTACGGTCCCGCCGTCACCTTC. It codes for CASSYGPAVTF.

This clone has only a few counts. V is TRBV27 and J is TRBJ2-1, with D tentatively TRBD2 (5 bases). The germline V gene has CDR1 MNHEY and CDR2 SMNVEV (reference sequence). V lost 2 bases to trimming and J lost 6 bases, with 11 bases between them. The CDR3 consists of 14 residues. The CDR3 bases are TGTGCCAGCAGTTTAGTAGCGTTCGGCAATGAGCAGTTCTTC. It codes for CASSLVAFGNEQFF.

The V and J genes are TRBV11-2 and TRBJ1-4; D gene ambiguous. Trimming stripped 4 bases from V and 8 bases from J, with 8 bases between. This CDR3 is 12 amino acids long. Per the germline V gene, CDR1 is SGHAT and CDR2 is FQNNGV. As DNA, the CDR3 is TGTGCCAGCAGCTCGAATTGGGAAAAACTGTTTTTT. This gives the protein CASSSNWEKLFF.